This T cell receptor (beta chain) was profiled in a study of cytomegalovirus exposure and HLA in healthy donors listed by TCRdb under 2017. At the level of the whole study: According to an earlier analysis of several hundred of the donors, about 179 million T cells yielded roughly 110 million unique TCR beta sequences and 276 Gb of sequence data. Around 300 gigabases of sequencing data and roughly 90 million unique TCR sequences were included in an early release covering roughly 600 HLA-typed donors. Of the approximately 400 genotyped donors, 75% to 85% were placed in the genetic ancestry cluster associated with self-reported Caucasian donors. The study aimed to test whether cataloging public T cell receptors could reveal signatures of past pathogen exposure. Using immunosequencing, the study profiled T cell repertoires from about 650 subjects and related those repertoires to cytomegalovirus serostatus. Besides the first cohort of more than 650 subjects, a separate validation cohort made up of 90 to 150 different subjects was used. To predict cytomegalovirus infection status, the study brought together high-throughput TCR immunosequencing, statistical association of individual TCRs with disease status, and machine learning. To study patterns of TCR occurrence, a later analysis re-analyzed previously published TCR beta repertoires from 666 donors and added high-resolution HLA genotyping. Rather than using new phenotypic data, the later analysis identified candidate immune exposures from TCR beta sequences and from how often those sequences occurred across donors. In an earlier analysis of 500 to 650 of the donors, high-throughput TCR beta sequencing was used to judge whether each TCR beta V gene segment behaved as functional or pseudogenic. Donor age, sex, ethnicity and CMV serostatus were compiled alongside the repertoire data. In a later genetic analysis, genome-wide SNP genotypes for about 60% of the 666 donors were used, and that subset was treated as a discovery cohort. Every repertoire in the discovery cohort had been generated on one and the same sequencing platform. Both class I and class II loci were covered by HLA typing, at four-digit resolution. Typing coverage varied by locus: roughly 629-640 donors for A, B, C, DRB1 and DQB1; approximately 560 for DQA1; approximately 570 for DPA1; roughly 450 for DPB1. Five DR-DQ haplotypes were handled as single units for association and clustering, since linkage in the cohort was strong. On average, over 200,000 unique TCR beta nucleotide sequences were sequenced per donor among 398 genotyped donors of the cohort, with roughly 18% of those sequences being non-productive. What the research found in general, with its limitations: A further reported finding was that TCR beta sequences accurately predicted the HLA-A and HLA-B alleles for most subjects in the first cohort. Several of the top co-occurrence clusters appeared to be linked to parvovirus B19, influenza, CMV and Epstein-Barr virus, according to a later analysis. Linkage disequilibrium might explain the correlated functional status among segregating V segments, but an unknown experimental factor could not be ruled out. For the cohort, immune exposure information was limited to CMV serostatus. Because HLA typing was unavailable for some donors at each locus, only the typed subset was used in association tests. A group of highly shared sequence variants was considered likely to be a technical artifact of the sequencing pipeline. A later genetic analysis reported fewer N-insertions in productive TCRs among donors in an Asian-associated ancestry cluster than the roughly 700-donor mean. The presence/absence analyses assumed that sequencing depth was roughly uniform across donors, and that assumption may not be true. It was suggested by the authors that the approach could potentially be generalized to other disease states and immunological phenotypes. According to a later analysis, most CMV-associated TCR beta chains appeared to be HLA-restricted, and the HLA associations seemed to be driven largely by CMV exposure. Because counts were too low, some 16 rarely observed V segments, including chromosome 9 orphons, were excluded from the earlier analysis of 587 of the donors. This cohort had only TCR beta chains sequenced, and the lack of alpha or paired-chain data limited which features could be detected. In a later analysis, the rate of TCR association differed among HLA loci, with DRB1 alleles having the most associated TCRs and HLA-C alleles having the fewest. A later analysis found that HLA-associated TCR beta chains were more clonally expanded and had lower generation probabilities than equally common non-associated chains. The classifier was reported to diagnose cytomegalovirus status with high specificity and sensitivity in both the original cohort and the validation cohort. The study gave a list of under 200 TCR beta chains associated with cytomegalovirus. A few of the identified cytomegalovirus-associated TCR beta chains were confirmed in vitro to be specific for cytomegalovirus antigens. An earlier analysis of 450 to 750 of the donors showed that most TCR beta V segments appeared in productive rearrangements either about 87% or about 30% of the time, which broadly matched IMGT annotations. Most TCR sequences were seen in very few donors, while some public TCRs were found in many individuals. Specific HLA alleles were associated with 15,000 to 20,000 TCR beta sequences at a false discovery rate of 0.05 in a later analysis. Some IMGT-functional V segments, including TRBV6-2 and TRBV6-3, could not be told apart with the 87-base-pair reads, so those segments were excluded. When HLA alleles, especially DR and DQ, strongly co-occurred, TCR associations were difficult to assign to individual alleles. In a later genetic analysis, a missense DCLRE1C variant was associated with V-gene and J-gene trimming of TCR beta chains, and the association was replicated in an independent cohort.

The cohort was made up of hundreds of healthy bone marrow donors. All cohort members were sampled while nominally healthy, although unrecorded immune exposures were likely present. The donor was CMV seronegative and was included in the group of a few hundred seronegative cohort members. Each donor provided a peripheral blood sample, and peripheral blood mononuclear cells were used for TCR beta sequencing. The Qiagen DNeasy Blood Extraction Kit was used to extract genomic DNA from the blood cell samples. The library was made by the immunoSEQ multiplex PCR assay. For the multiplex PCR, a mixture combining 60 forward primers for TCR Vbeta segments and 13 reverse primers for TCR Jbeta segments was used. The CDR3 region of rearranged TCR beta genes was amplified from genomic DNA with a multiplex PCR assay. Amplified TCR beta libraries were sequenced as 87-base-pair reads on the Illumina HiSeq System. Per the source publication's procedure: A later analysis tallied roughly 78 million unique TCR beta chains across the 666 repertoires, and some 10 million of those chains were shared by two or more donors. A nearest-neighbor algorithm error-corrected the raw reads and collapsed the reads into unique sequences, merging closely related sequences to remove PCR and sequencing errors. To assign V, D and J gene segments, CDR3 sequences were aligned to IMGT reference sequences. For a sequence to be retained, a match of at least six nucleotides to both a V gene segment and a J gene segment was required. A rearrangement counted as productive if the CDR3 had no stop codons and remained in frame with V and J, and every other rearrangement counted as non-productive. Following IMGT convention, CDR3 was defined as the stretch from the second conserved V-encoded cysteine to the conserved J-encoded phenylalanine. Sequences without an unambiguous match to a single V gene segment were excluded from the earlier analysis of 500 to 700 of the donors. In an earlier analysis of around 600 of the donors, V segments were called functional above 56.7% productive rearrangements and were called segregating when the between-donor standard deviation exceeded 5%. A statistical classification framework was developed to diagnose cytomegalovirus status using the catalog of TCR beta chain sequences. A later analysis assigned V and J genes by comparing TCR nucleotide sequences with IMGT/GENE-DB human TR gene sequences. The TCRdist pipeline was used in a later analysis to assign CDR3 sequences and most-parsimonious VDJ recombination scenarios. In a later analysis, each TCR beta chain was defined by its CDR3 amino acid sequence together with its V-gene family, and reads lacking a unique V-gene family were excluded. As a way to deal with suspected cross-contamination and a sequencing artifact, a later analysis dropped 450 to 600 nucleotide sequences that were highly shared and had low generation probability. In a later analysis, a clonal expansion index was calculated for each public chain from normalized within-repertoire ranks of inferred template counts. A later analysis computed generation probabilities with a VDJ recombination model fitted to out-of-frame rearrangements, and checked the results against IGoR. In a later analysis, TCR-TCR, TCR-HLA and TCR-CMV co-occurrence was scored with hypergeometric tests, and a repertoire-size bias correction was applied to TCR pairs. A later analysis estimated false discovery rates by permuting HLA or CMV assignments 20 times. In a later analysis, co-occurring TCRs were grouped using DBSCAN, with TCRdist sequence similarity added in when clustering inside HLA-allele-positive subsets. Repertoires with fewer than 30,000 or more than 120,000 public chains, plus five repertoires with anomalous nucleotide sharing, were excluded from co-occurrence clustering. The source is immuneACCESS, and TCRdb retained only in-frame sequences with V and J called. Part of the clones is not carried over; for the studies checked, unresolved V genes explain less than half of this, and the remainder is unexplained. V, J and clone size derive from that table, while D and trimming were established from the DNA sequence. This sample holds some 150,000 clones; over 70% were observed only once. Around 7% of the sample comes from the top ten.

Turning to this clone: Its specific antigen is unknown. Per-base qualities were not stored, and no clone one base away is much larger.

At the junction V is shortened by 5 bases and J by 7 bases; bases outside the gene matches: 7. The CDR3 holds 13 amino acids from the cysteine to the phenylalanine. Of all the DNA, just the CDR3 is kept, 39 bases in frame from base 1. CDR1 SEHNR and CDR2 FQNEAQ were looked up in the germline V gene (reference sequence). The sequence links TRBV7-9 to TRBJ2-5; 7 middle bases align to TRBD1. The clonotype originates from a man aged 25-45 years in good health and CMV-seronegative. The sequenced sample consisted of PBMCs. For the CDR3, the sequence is CASSPGQMGTQYF. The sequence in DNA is TGTGCCAGCAGCCCGGGACAGATGGGGACCCAGTACTTC. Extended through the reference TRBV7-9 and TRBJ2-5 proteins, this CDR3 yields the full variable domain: DTGVSQNPRHKITKRGQNVTFRCDPISEHNRLYWYRQTLGQGPEFLTYFQNEAQLEKSRLLSDRFSAERPKGSFSTLEIQRTEQGDSAMYLCASSPGQMGTQYFGPGTRLLVL.